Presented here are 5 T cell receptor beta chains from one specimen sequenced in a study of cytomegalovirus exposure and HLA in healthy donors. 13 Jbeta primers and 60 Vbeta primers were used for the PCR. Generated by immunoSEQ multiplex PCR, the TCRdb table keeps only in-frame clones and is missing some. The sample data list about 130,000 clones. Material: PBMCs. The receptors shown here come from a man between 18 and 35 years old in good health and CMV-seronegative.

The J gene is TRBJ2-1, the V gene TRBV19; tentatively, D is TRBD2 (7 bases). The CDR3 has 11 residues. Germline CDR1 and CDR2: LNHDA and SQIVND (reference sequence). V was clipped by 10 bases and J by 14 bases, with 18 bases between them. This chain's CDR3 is CATKRGGHEFF. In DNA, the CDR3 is TGTGCCACAAAAAGGGGGGGGCATGAGTTCTTC.

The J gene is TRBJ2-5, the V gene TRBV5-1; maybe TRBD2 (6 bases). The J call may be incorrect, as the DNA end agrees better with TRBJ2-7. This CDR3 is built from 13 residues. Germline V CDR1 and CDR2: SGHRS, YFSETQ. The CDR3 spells CASSLGGDDEQYF. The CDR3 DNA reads TGCGCCAGCAGCTTGGGGGGGGATGACGAGCAGTACTTC.

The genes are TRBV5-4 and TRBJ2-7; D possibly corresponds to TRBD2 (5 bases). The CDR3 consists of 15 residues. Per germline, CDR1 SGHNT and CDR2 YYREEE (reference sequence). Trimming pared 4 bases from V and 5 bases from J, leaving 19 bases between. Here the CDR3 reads CASSPPLGGPNEQYF. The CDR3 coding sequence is TGTGCCAGCAGCCCCCCCCTGGGCGGGCCCAACGAGCAGTACTTC.

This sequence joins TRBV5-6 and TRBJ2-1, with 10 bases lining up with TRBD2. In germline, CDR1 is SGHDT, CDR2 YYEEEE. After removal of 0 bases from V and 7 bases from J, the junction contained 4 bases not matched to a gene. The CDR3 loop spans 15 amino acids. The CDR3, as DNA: TGTGCCAGCAGCTTGGTTCTAGCGGGAGAAAATGAGCAGTTCTTC. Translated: CASSLVLAGENEQFF. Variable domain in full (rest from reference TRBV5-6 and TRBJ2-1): DAGVTQSPTHLIKTRGQQVTLRCSPKSGHDTVSWYQQALGQGPQFIFQYYEEEERQRGNFPDRFSGHQFPNYSSELNVNALLLGDSALYLCASSLVLAGENEQFFGPGTRLTVL.

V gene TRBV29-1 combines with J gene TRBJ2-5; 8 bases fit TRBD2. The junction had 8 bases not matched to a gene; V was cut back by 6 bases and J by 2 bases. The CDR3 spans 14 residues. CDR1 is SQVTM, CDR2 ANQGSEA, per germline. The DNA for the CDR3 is TGCAGCGTCCGTGGCGGGGGGCCACAAGAGACCCAGTACTTC. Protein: CSVRGGGPQETQYF.